Listed below are T cell receptor beta chains from one sample, sequenced in a study of a mutant IDH1 vaccine in newly diagnosed glioma. No cognate antigen is known for these TCRs. Sequencing used immunoSEQ multiplex PCR; TCRdb keeps in-frame clones, though not all of them. The sample includes approximately 40,000 clones, 65% to 85% of them seen just once. The specimen comprised PBMCs, sampled from a glioma patient whose treatment included an IDH1 peptide vaccine. The receptors were sampled from a man in his forties with glioma. CDR3s leave out the opening cysteine and the closing phenylalanine or tryptophan. Fields, in order: D gene, V gene, CDR3 protein. A D gene is named only where the DNA matches it firmly.

. | TRBV5-1 | ASSLGGAGQETQY
. | TRBV14 | ASSHGYTEAF
. | TRBV4-1 | ASSQEGGIQETQY
TRBD1 | TRBV4-2 | ASSQASTGGLRDTQY
. | TRBV2 | ASSVGRYSNQPQH
. | TRBV10-3 | AISESMVLNTEAF
. | TRBV6-5 | ASSYEGSQETQY
TRBD2 | TRBV5-4 | ASSSGLAASYEQY
TRBD2 | TRBV10-3 | AISEVAGGTGELF
TRBD1 | TRBV4-3 | ASSQARTGGYEQY
. | TRBV6-5 | ASSYSAGRAEAF